The present T cell receptor (beta chain) was sequenced within a study of molecular identifiers for immune sequencing clone quantification. From the PCR reads, TCRdb called clonotypes with MiXCR, one entry per CDR3 protein. This sample yields about 54,000 distinct CDR3 sequences, of which under 30% are seen a single time; 1.9% belongs to the top ten. The study, taken as a whole, reports: Reportedly, one cell's Jurkat TCR RNA was detected within 1,200,000 naive CD8 cells. Effector cells had over 98% of their molecules in clones above 20 RNA copies, while naive cells had under 1%.

This clonotype was seen many times. Its antigen is unidentified. Germline loops: CDR1 SGHVS, CDR2 FQNEAQ. The CDR3 covers 17 residues. With V trimmed by 5 bases and J by 0 bases, 6 bases remained unmatched. The J gene is TRBJ2-5, the V gene TRBV7-8; 13 bases fit TRBD2. The sequence was collected from a human donor in good health. Some libraries in this study had Jurkat cell RNA spiked in. What was sequenced was naive CD8+ T cells from blood, with Jurkat cell RNA spiked in. Subset reported: FACS-sorted CD8+CD4-CCR7+CD45RA+ naive T cells. The CDR3 DNA reads TGTGCCAGCAGCCCCAGGGGGACTAGCGGGGACCAAGAGACCCAGTACTTC. It translates to CASSPRGTSGDQETQYF.